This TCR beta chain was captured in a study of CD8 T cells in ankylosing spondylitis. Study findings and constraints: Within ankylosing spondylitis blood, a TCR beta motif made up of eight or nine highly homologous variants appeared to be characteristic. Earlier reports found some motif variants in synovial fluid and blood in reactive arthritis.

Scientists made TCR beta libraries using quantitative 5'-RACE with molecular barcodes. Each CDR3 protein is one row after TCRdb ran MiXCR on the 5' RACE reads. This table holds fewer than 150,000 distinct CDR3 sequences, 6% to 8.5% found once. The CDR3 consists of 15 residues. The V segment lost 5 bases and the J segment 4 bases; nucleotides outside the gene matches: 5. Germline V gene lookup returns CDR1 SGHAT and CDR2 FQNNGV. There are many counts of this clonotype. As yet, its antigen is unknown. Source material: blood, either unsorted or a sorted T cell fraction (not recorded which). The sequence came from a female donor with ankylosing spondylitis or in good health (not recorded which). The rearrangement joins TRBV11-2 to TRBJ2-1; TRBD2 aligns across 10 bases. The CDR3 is CASSLGTSEYNEQFF. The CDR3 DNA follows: TGTGCCAGCAGCCTCGGGACTAGCGAGTACAATGAGCAGTTCTTC.